This TCR beta chain came from a study of response to subunit inactivated influenza vaccine. From germline, CDR1 is MGHDK and CDR2 SYGVNS. Trimming pared 6 bases from V and 2 bases from J, leaving 5 bases between. The CDR3 has 11 residues. Each CDR3 protein gets one entry after TCRdb re-called the RT-PCR reads with MiXCR. This sample has 550,000 to 600,000 distinct CDR3 sequences, with over 9.5% found just once. This clonotype showed up many times. The V call is TRBV25-1, the J call TRBJ2-7; D is undetermined. The input for sequencing was PBMCs from blood, taken on the day of vaccination. The TCR comes from a man between 45 and 60 years old who received an inactivated influenza vaccine. The CDR3 sequence is CASRSPYEQYF. As DNA, the CDR3 is TGTGCCAGCAGGTCACCCTACGAGCAGTACTTC.